Listed here are 17 T cell receptor beta chains from one sample, sequenced in a study of multiple sclerosis patients with progressive multifocal leukoencephalopathy. Regarding time point: time of PML onset. Clones were read by immunoSEQ multiplex PCR, and TCRdb kept only the in-frame ones, dropping some. This table has roughly 28,000 clones, more than 70% appearing once. Source: PBMCs, taken from a patient treated with natalizumab. These receptors were taken from a woman in her twenties or thirties with progressive multifocal leukoencephalopathy.

CDR3 protein: CASSLDSYEQYF. The CDR3 bases are TGTGCCAGCAGCCTGGACAGCTACGAGCAGTACTTC. The gene calls are TRBV6-5 and TRBJ2-7; D perhaps matches TRBD1 (6 bases). The germline V and J ends were trimmed by 6 bases and 3 bases, with 9 bases remaining between them. The length of the CDR3 is 12 residues. The germline V gene encodes CDR1 MNHEY and CDR2 SVGAGI.

The V call is TRBV28, the J call TRBJ2-5; 7 bases line up with TRBD2. TRBJ2-7 matches the DNA end more closely, so the J call is doubtful. The CDR3 covers 12 residues. Per germline, CDR1 MDHEN and CDR2 SYDVKM. The CDR3 loop is CASGGGSYEQYF. For the CDR3, the DNA is TGTGCCAGCGGGGGAGGGTCCTACGAGCAGTACTTC.

The chain recombines TRBV27 with TRBJ1-5; TRBD1 matches 8 bases. Germline V gives CDR1 MNHEY, CDR2 SMNVEV (reference sequence). V lost 4 bases to trimming and J lost 7 bases; unmatched junction nucleotides: 6. This CDR3 is 14 amino acids long. CDR3 coding DNA: TGTGCCAGCAGTTCGACAGGGGCGGGGCAGCCCCAGCATTTT. Protein product: CASSSTGAGQPQHF.

In DNA form, the CDR3 reads TGTGCCAGTACCCCCGGGGACAGGGATGGCACTGAAGCTTTCTTT. As protein: CASTPGDRDGTEAFF. The chain combines TRBV28 with TRBJ1-1; 9 bases line up with TRBD1. Germline CDR1 reads MDHEN; CDR2 reads SYDVKM. V dropped 9 bases and J dropped 4; count of bases not matched to a gene: 12. The CDR3 is 15 amino acids.

The chain uses TRBV9 and TRBJ2-3, with a weak D call TRBD2 (5 bases). This CDR3 is 16 amino acids long. The germline V and J ends were trimmed by 4 bases and 2 bases, with 17 bases remaining between them. The germline gives CDR1 SGDLS, CDR2 YYNGEE. This chain's CDR3 is CASSNNPGYHTDTQYF. The CDR3 DNA is TGTGCCAGCAGCAACAACCCGGGGTACCACACAGATACGCAGTATTTT.

This chain links TRBV7-9 with TRBJ2-7, with D possibly TRBD1 on 6 matching bases. The germline V gene has CDR1 SEHNR and CDR2 FQNEAQ (reference sequence). The CDR3 has 14 residues. Trimming removed 1 base from V and 5 bases from J, with 12 bases in between. The CDR3 loop reads CASSLVGGDNEQYF. The CDR3 DNA reads as TGTGCCAGCAGCTTAGTAGGGGGAGACAACGAGCAGTACTTC.

The V and J genes are TRBV19 and TRBJ2-7; 8 bases map to TRBD1. CDR3 length: 14 residues. Germline V lookup: CDR1 LNHDA, CDR2 SQIVND (reference sequence). Germline trimming cut 6 bases from V and 8 bases from J; bases unmatched to any gene: 12. CDR3 region: CASRGQGLFSKQYF. CDR3 bases: TGTGCCAGTAGAGGACAGGGACTCTTTAGTAAGCAGTACTTC.

The V gene is TRBV2, the J gene TRBJ2-2, with D unclear. Trimming stripped 5 bases from V and 4 bases from J, with 8 bases between. Germline V gene lookup returns CDR1 SNHLY and CDR2 FYNNEI. The CDR3 has 13 amino acids. The CDR3 DNA follows: TGTGCCAGCAGTCTGACTGTCACCGGGGAGCTGTTTTTT. It specifies CASSLTVTGELFF.

The V gene is TRBV4-2, the J gene TRBJ2-7; 11 nucleotides agree with TRBD2. With V trimmed by 4 bases and J by 5 bases, 25 bases remained unmatched. The CDR3 totals 21 residues. CDR1 and CDR2 (germline): LGHNA, YNFKEQ. The CDR3 DNA follows: TGTGCCAGCAGCCTACCACGACAGGGGGAGTTTAGCGGGAGGGCCTTCCACGAGCAGTACTTC. It encodes CASSLPRQGEFSGRAFHEQYF.

This clone is a singleton in its sample. The J gene is TRBJ1-1, the V gene TRBV5-5; D not resolved. The CDR3 totals 11 residues. Between the trimmed V and J ends, which lost 3 bases and 7 bases, there was a span of 7 bases. CDR1 SGHKS and CDR2 YYEKEE come from the germline V gene (reference sequence). This CDR3 is CASSSVNEAFF. The CDR3 DNA is TGTGCCAGCAGCTCCGTGAATGAAGCTTTCTTT.

The CDR3 reads CASSSTREQFF. The CDR3, as DNA: TGTGCCAGCAGCTCGACAAGAGAGCAGTTCTTC. The chain has TRBV7-2 and TRBJ2-1, with D unresolved. CDR3 length: 11 residues. From germline, CDR1 is SGHTA and CDR2 FQGNSA. V gave up 4 bases and J gave up 10 bases, with 8 bases separating them. The variable domain in full, completed from reference TRBV7-2 and TRBJ2-1, reads GAGVSQSPSNKVTEKGKDVELRCDPISGHTALYWYRQSLGQGLEFLIYFQGNSAPDKSGLPSDRFSAERTGGSVSTLTIQRTQQEDSAVYLCASSSTREQFFGPGTRLTVL.

V is TRBV11-2 and J is TRBJ2-1, with D perhaps given as TRBD1 or TRBD2 (5 bases each). V shed 2 bases and J shed 7 bases, with 9 bases lying between them. The germline V gene has CDR1 SGHAT and CDR2 FQNNGV. The CDR3 has 13 amino acids. The CDR3: CASSLIGGNEQFF. CDR3 DNA sequence: TGTGCCAGCAGCTTAATTGGGGGTAATGAGCAGTTCTTC. Supplemented by reference TRBV11-2 and TRBJ2-1, the full variable domain reads EAGVAQSPRYKIIEKRQSVAFWCNPISGHATLYWYQQILGQGPKLLIQFQNNGVVDDSQLPKDRFSAERLKGVDSTLKIQPAKLEDSAVYLCASSLIGGNEQFFGPGTRLTVL.

The J gene is TRBJ1-1, the V gene TRBV19; 9 bases line up with TRBD1. This CDR3 spans 14 amino acids. With V trimmed by 6 bases and J by 4 bases, 6 bases remained unmatched. The germline V gene has CDR1 LNHDA and CDR2 SQIVND (reference sequence). The CDR3 region is CASRTGGRSTEAFF. The CDR3 DNA reads TGTGCCAGTAGAACAGGGGGCCGGAGCACTGAAGCTTTCTTT.

The CDR3 coding sequence is TGTGCCAGCTCACCCGGGACAGGGGACAATGAGCAGTTCTTC. Its protein is CASSPGTGDNEQFF. The chain combines TRBV18 with TRBJ2-1, with 10 bases matching TRBD1. After removal of 3 bases from V and 5 bases from J, the junction contained 1 base not matched to a gene. Germline values: CDR1 KGHSH, CDR2 LQKENI. The CDR3 is 14 amino acids. The full variable domain, its missing parts supplied by reference TRBV18 and TRBJ2-1, is NAGVMQNPRHLVRRRGQEARLRCSPMKGHSHVYWYRQLPEEGLKFMVYLQKENIIDESGMPKERFSAEFPKEGPSILRIQQVVRGDSAAYFCASSPGTGDNEQFFGPGTRLTVL.

V gene TRBV27 combines with J gene TRBJ2-2; D unclear. Trimming took 1 base from V and 5 from J, leaving 5 bases between them. The CDR3 length is 13 residues. CDR1 and CDR2 (germline): MNHEY, SMNVEV (reference sequence). DNA for the CDR3: TGTGCCAGCAGTTTATATGTAACCGGGGAGCTGTTTTTT. Its protein product is CASSLYVTGELFF.

The chain couples TRBV6-1 to TRBJ2-1; 10 bases agree with TRBD2. CDR1 is MNHNS and CDR2 is SASEGT in the germline V gene. J was trimmed by 9 bases and V by 4 bases; bases with no gene match: 6. The CDR3 spans 14 residues. Here the CDR3 reads CASSAGTSAGEQFF. Written as DNA, the CDR3 is TGTGCCAGCAGTGCCGGGACTAGCGCCGGTGAGCAGTTCTTC.

The chain has TRBV9 and TRBJ2-3; a weak D match, TRBD2 (7 bases). Trimming removed 0 bases from V and 2 bases from J, with 10 bases in between. The CDR3 contains 15 residues. Germline values: CDR1 SGDLS, CDR2 YYNGEE. CDR3 bases: TGTGCCAGCAGCGTAGTAGGGGGGGTCACAGATACGCAGTATTTT. Encoded protein: CASSVVGGVTDTQYF.